This T cell receptor (beta chain) is drawn from a study of blood T cells in healthy people across ages (dated by TCRdb to about 2015). Concerning the study at large: In model experiments, roughly one uniquely barcoded TCR beta cDNA molecule per two T cells was captured by template switching. To track age-related changes in TCR beta repertoire diversity, the study relied on deep sequencing normalized with unique cDNA molecular identifiers. The donors were divided into four age groups: young (average approximately 16 years), middle-aged (roughly 40), aged (about 56) and long-lived (around 80). Two additional independent replicas of 1 million unique cDNA reads from the same blood draw were analyzed for two donors (one aged 18 to 30 and one aged 80 or older). The paper's findings and limits, for the study overall: As age increased, observed TCR beta diversity per million T cells dropped in a roughly linear way, and a significant reduction was already evident by age roughly 36. Because donor CMV infection status was unknown, age-related changes in expanded clonotypes were potentially confounded. Total diversity estimates from one million sequenced T cells were considered lower bounds and underestimates. Compared with the aged group, more naive CD4+ T cells, fewer expanded clones and increased TCR diversity were shown by the long-lived group, suggesting age selection. Since profiling was done on bulk unsorted PBMCs, naive and antigen-experienced compartments could not be conclusively compared. Observed TCR beta diversity correlated strongly with the percentage of naive T cells measured by flow cytometry.

Library preparation used 5' RACE. Reads for this sample came from an Illumina HiSeq 2500. A second PCR of about 6 to 11 cycles was run with a J-beta primer mix and a sample-barcoded 5' primer. A unique molecular identifier was introduced onto each TCR beta cDNA molecule by a template-switch 5' adaptor carrying 12 random nucleotides. Each sample yielded at least 2.5 million CDR3-containing paired-end reads. First-strand cDNA synthesis was performed from all RNA using the Mint cDNA synthesis kit, with priming by a TRBC-specific oligonucleotide. Following uracil-DNA glycosylase treatment, all cDNA underwent a first 18-cycle PCR with the universal primers M1SS and BC2_uni_R. The source study handled its data this way. For normalization, 1 million high-quality reads, each with a distinct molecular identifier, were randomly selected from each sample. Instead of being binned into consensus sequences, reads that shared molecular identifiers were thrown out. MiTCR, with a Q25 quality threshold and the strictest error-elimination algorithm, was used for CDR3 identification, clonotype clustering and error correction. A nonparametric unseen species model using Euler transformation provided a lower-bound estimate of total TCR beta diversity. TCRdb reworked the public reads: Q25 trimming with fastp, MiXCR clone assembly, productive beta chains retained. Here each entry gathers all rows of one CDR3 protein and keeps the most common genes and DNA. The V and J calls and clone size are TCRdb's, not the authors'. Across this sample there are 500,000 to 550,000 distinct CDR3 sequences, with nearly 25% seen only once. The leading ten clones occupy around 10% of the sample.

This clonotype has more than one count but fewer than ten. Its antigen is currently not known. The sample holds no much larger clone one base away, and base qualities are not on file. The donors were some 39 Caucasian individuals from Russia, aged about 6 to 100 years, who were systemically healthy. Each donor gave about 11 milliliters of peripheral blood, drawn into EDTA-treated Vacutainer tubes. PBMCs were isolated by Ficoll-Paque density-gradient centrifugation, with at least 6.5 million obtained per sample. Total RNA was extracted from PBMCs with Trizol reagent, with at least 5 micrograms obtained per sample. The percentages of naive CD45RAhigh/CD27high T cells were determined by flow cytometry on a PBMC aliquot from every donor. The CDR3 contains 14 residues, cysteine and phenylalanine counted. Just CDR3 DNA is preserved here, 42 bases in frame from base 1. Trimming removed 5 bases from V and 1 base from J, leaving 11 bases between the germline ends. The germline V gene yields SGHVS for CDR1 and FQNEAQ for CDR2.

The same data also went into a second study, on T cells of mothers and their children. As described in the second report: Donors were nine systemically healthy Caucasian individuals: three mothers and their six children. cDNA synthesis consumed the entire amount of extracted RNA, loaded at about 1.5 ug RNA in each 15 ul reaction. In the second PCR, the M1S primer added sample barcodes and 2-4 random nucleotides. Each mother yielded over 8.5 million TCR beta CDR3 reads and each child 2.5 million to 3 million reads. Thymic selection similarly shapes TCR recombination output in related and unrelated pairs, with minor effect from inherited differences. Normalized repertoire overlap was always found to be slightly, but never significantly, higher in related mother-child pairs than in unrelated mother-child pairs. No persistent microchimeric T cell clones were detected, at a sensitivity of about 100 clones per million clonotypes. Deep NGS was used in the study to compare the TCR beta repertoires of mothers and children and to look for features that separate related mother-child pairs from unrelated individuals. Mothers averaged roughly 40 +/- 4 years of age and children averaged 11 +/- 4 years. After adapters were ligated using NEBNext reagents, the libraries underwent 100+100 nt paired-end sequencing on an Illumina HiSeq 2000. To avoid cross-contamination, the mother libraries and the child libraries were prepared a month apart and sequenced in separate runs. Each donor had between about 450,000 and 2,300,000 distinct TCR beta clonotypes identified. Naive TCR beta clonotypes were estimated from low-frequency clonotypes matched to each donor's FACS-determined naive share, without sorting.

This TCR was recovered from a boy aged 10-17 years in good health. The rearrangement joined TRBV7-8 to TRBJ1-1, with an unclear D gene assignment. The sequenced material came from blood. The CDR3 has the sequence CASSPREGNTEAFF. At the DNA level, the sequence is TGTGCCAGCAGCCCCCGGGAGGGGAACACTGAAGCTTTCTTT.